Listed here are 5 T cell receptor beta chains from one sample, sequenced in a study of siplizumab effects on memory and regulatory T cells. TCRdb's copy holds only in-frame clones and misses some; the assay was immunoSEQ multiplex PCR. This table holds under 150,000 clones, about 94% found once. Material for sequencing was non-Treg CD4+ T cells sorted from blood. The receptors were sampled from a human donor in good health.

The chain employs TRBV7-9 and TRBJ2-5; D gene ambiguous. Trimming stripped 1 base from V and 5 bases from J, with 11 bases between. Germline lookup yields CDR1 SEHNR and CDR2 FQNEAQ (reference sequence). CDR3 size: 14 residues. CDR3 loop: CASSLGAGRETQYF. CDR3 bases: TGTGCCAGCAGCTTAGGGGCAGGCCGGGAGACCCAGTACTTC.

This chain connects TRBV13 to TRBJ2-1; D possibly corresponds to TRBD1 (6 bases). Germline CDR1 reads PRHDT; CDR2 reads FYEKMQ (reference sequence). V gave up 5 bases and J gave up 8 bases, with 10 bases separating them. The CDR3 is made up of 12 amino acids. CDR3: CASSPSGDEQFF. The CDR3 bases are TGTGCCAGCAGCCCATCAGGGGATGAGCAGTTCTTC. Looking up the rest from reference TRBV13 and TRBJ2-1 gives the full variable domain: AAGVIQSPRHLIKEKRETATLKCYPIPRHDTVYWYQQGPGQDPQFLISFYEKMQSDKGSIPDRFSAQQFSDYHSELNMSSLELGDSALYFCASSPSGDEQFFGPGTRLTVL.

V gene TRBV27 combines with J gene TRBJ2-5; 8 bases agree with TRBD1. The V and J ends lost 5 bases and 1 base, in that order; junction bases with no gene match: 15. This CDR3 has 18 residues. Germline CDR1 is MNHEY and CDR2 is SMNVEV (reference sequence). In nucleotides, the CDR3 is TGTGCCAGCAGTACCCACGGACAGGGTCAAAGATCCCAAGAGACCCAGTACTTC. Its protein is CASSTHGQGQRSQETQYF.

This clone was found once. This sequence joins TRBV19 and TRBJ2-3; D is perhaps TRBD1 (5 bases). This CDR3 region has 16 residues. Trimming took off 3 bases at V and 4 bases at J, with 17 bases between the two ends. CDR1 is LNHDA and CDR2 is SQIVND in the germline V gene (reference sequence). The CDR3 region has the DNA TGTGCCAGTAGTATCTTTTTGGGTTCACAGGCAGATACGCAGTATTTT. Its translation is CASSIFLGSQADTQYF.

The chain joins TRBV6-5 to TRBJ2-1; D unresolved. V was cut by 5 bases and J by 12 bases, with 11 bases left in between. This CDR3 region has 11 residues. Looked up from germline, CDR1 is MNHEY and CDR2 is SVGAGI. The CDR3 nucleotides are TGTGCCAGCAGTCGTCAAGATCGGCAGTTCTTC. Translation: CASSRQDRQFF.